These T cell receptor beta chains were read from a single sample in a study of shared T cell receptors in the human thymus. Profiling relied on immunoSEQ multiplex PCR, and the TCRdb table lists in-frame clones only, not all of them. The data hold hundreds of thousands of clones, with 87% observed a single time. These sequences were also reported in another study, on human thymus T cells.

The material sequenced was thymocytes. All receptors come from a boy younger than two with a congenital heart defect. CDR3s include the opening cysteine and the closing phenylalanine or tryptophan. D genes are given only for firm matches. Size tells how often a clone was seen (once, few, many) or the class of an expanded clone, and some rows leave it out.

>NA|TRBJ1-1|NA|TRBV15
TGTGCCACCAGCGTTCAGGGAAGTGAAGCTTTCTTT
CATSVQGSEAFF
>NA|TRBJ1-3|TRBD1|TRBV4-1
TGCGCCAGCAGCCAAGCTGACAGGGGCTCCTCTGGAAACACCATATATTTT
CASSQADRGSSGNTIYF
>NA|TRBJ2-7|TRBD2|TRBV4-3
TGCGCCAGCAGCCAAGATAGGGTGCTTCCCGGGACTAGCGACTCCTACGAGCAGTACTTC
CASSQDRVLPGTSDSYEQYF
>NA|TRBJ1-5|TRBD1|TRBV10-3
TGTGCCATCAGTGAACCGGGACAGGGACCTCGCAATCAGCCCCAGCATTTT
CAISEPGQGPRNQPQHF
>NA|TRBJ1-1|NA|TRBV21-1
TGTGCCAGCAGCAAAGTTTGGGGGGGAAGGATGAACACTGAAGCTTTCTTT
CASSKVWGGRMNTEAFF
>once|TRBJ2-1|TRBD2|TRBV5-1
TGCGCCAGCAGCTTGGGATTAGCGGGAGGGCCCTATTACAATGAGCAGTTCTTC
CASSLGLAGGPYYNEQFF
>NA|TRBJ2-2|NA|TRBV7-2
TGTGCCAGCAGCTACCAACAGGGGAACACCGGGGAGCTGTTTTTT
CASSYQQGNTGELFF
>NA|TRBJ2-6|TRBD1|TRBV7-9
TGTGCCAGCAGCGCCGGACAGGGGGTTCGTTCTGGGGCCAACGTCCTGACTTTC
CASSAGQGVRSGANVLTF
>NA|TRBJ1-5|NA|TRBV4-1
TGCGCCAGCAGCCAAGTTCCAGATAGCAATCAGCCCCAGCATTTT
CASSQVPDSNQPQHF
>NA|TRBJ1-1|NA|TRBV23-1
TGCGCCAGCAGTCAACTGGCCATGAACACTGAAGCTTTCTTT
CASSQLAMNTEAFF
>NA|TRBJ1-1|NA|TRBV28
TGTGCCAGCCAGGGCTATGAAGCTTTCTTT
CASQGYEAFF
>NA|TRBJ2-7|NA|TRBV11-2
TGTGCCAGCAGTGCCGGGGAGGACGAGCAGTACTTC
CASSAGEDEQYF
>NA|TRBJ1-1|TRBD1|TRBV29-1
TGCAGCGTACTCCGACAGGGATTAAGGAACACTGAAGCTTTCTTT
CSVLRQGLRNTEAFF
>NA|TRBJ1-1|TRBD1|TRBV28
TGTGCCAGCAGTTTAAAAGGGGACAGGTACACGAACACTGAAGCTTTCTTT
CASSLKGDRYTNTEAFF
>NA|TRBJ1-6|NA|TRBV4-1
TGCGCCAGCAGCCAAGAAAGGGGCAGGAAAGGGAATTCCCCCCTCCACTTT
CASSQERGRKGNSPLHF
>NA|TRBJ1-1|TRBD1|TRBV11-2
TGTGCCAGCAGTACAGGGGGCCAGAACACTGAAGCTTTCTTT
CASSTGGQNTEAFF
>few|TRBJ2-7|NA|TRBV11-3
TGTGCCAGCAGCCCATCCCGAGGACAGTTGTACGAGCAGTACTTC
CASSPSRGQLYEQYF
>once|TRBJ2-2|TRBD2|TRBV4-3
TGCGCCAGCAGCCCGACCGTGGCGGGAGGACTTACGAACACCGGGGAGCTGTTTTTT
CASSPTVAGGLTNTGELFF
>once|TRBJ2-7|TRBD1|TRBV28
TGTGCCAGCATCCCGGCGAGGGGGCGCGCCATCGAGCAGTACTTC
CASIPARGRAIEQYF
>NA|TRBJ1-2|NA|TRBV6-6
TGTGCCAGCAGTTACTGGGGGGGCGCAGCAGGCTACACCTTC
CASSYWGGAAGYTF
>NA|TRBJ2-1|TRBD2|TRBV9
TGTGCCAGCAGCGTAGTGTCTAGCGGCTCATACAATGAGCAGTTCTTC
CASSVVSSGSYNEQFF
>NA|TRBJ2-2|NA|TRBV5-1
TGCGCCAGCAGTTCAACCGGGACATTGAACACCGGGGAGCTGTTTTTT
CASSSTGTLNTGELFF
>NA|TRBJ2-5|NA|TRBV30
TGTGCCTGGAGCGCCATGGGCCTCAACAAAGAGACCCAGTACTTC
CAWSAMGLNKETQYF
>few|TRBJ2-7|TRBD2|TRBV2
TGTGCCAGCAGTGGGCTGGCGGGAGCGAGGGGCGACTACGAGCAGTACTTC
CASSGLAGARGDYEQYF
>NA|TRBJ1-5|NA|TRBV6-1
TGTGCCAGCAGTGAAGGATGGGGCGGCAATCAGCCCCAGCATTTT
CASSEGWGGNQPQHF
>few|TRBJ1-6|NA|TRBV7-2
TGTGCCAGCAGCCACCGTGACAGTGGGATTAATTCACCCCTCCACTTT
CASSHRDSGINSPLHF
>once|TRBJ1-2|TRBD1|TRBV27
TGTGCCAGCAGTTTTAGTATACCGCGACAGGGACATGGCTACACCTTC
CASSFSIPRQGHGYTF
>NA|TRBJ1-1|NA|TRBV28
TGTGCCAGCAGACGTGCGAGACAAAACACTGAAGCTTTCTTT
CASRRARQNTEAFF
>NA|TRBJ2-1|TRBD2|TRBV14
TGTGCCAGCAGCCAAGGCCAGACTAGCGGGGGGTACAATGAGCAGTTCTTC
CASSQGQTSGGYNEQFF
>NA|TRBJ2-7|NA|TRBV28
TGTGCCAGCAGTGAAAACAGGGTACGTGTTTACGAGCAGTACTTC
CASSENRVRVYEQYF
>NA|TRBJ2-3|NA|TRBV4-2
TGTGCCAGCAGCCAAGCGTTTGGGCAGGCAGACTACACAGATACGCAGTATTTT
CASSQAFGQADYTDTQYF
>once|TRBJ2-3|TRBD1|TRBV27
TGTGCCAGCAGTCCGGGGAAGGGAGGGTCCGGGGGACAGGGGGCAACAGATACGCAGTATTTT
CASSPGKGGSGGQGATDTQYF
>NA|TRBJ1-1|NA|TRBV15
TGTGCCACCAGCCCTCCCAGGCGGGCAGTGCGAGGTCACACTGAAGCTTTCTTT
CATSPPRRAVRGHTEAFF
>NA|TRBJ2-7|TRBD1|TRBV7-6
TGTGCCAGCAGCTTAGACCGGGACAGGGTCTACGAGCAGTACTTC
CASSLDRDRVYEQYF
>NA|TRBJ2-7|TRBD2|TRBV7-9
TGTGCCAGCAGCTTAGCTTCCCGGGGGGAGAGGTCCCACGAGCAGTACTTC
CASSLASRGERSHEQYF
>NA|TRBJ2-7|TRBD1|TRBV25-1
TGTGCCAGCAGTGAAAGGGGGTCCGGGACAGGGTCCTACGAGCAGTACTTC
CASSERGSGTGSYEQYF
>once|TRBJ2-7|TRBD1|TRBV11-2
TGTGCCAGCAGCTTAGAGGAAATCCGGGACAGAGCCTACGAGCAGTACTTC
CASSLEEIRDRAYEQYF
>few|TRBJ2-7|TRBD1|TRBV5-1
TGCGCCAGCAGCCCAAGGACAGGGCTACCCTACGAGCAGTACTTC
CASSPRTGLPYEQYF
>NA|TRBJ2-7|TRBD1|TRBV9
TGTGCCAGCAGCGCCGGACAGGACCAGTACGAGCAGTACTTC
CASSAGQDQYEQYF
>NA|TRBJ2-7|TRBD2|TRBV5-1
TGCGCCAGCAGCTTGGCCCCTAGCGGGCGCTACGAGCAGTACTTC
CASSLAPSGRYEQYF
>NA|TRBJ1-2|TRBD1|TRBV4-3
TGCGCCAGCAGCCATCGGAGACAGGGAAGATCTAACTATGGCTACACCTTC
CASSHRRQGRSNYGYTF
>NA|TRBJ2-2|TRBD2|TRBV5-4
TGTGCCAGCAGGCGGCTAGCGGGAGAAAACACCGGGGAGCTGTTTTTT
CASRRLAGENTGELFF
>NA|TRBJ1-6|NA|TRBV28
TGTGCCAGCAGTTCTCCGACAGCCTGCACCTTTTCACCCCTCCACTTT
CASSSPTACTFSPLHF
>NA|TRBJ2-7|NA|TRBV29-1
TGCAGCGTTGACCTATACAGGGACGGAACCTACGAGCAGTACTTC
CSVDLYRDGTYEQYF
>few|TRBJ1-2|TRBD1|TRBV6-6
TGTGCCAGCAGTTACACGGACAGGGGTTACTATGGCTACACCTTC
CASSYTDRGYYGYTF
>NA|TRBJ2-2|TRBD2|TRBV4-3
TGCGCCAGCAGCCAAGATAGGCGGGGGGCGGACACCGGGGAGCTGTTTTTT
CASSQDRRGADTGELFF
>NA|TRBJ1-1|NA|TRBV6-6
TGTGCCAGCAGCCCCGGGGTAACTGTGGCTGAAGCTTTCTTT
CASSPGVTVAEAFF
>few|TRBJ1-2|TRBD1|TRBV6-4
TGTGCCAGCACCGGACAGGGAGCTAACTATGGCTACACCTTC
CASTGQGANYGYTF
>NA|TRBJ1-4|NA|TRBV5-6
TGTGCCAGCAGCTTGGCAAGGGGGAATGCAACTAATGAAAAACTGTTTTTT
CASSLARGNATNEKLFF
>once|TRBJ1-1|NA|TRBV29-1
TGCAGCGTTGATGTGGGTCGGGCTGAAGCTTTCTTT
CSVDVGRAEAFF
>NA|TRBJ2-1|NA|TRBV4-1
TGCGCCAGCAGCCAAGTAGGGGCGCACCGCGCCTACAATGAGCAGTTCTTC
CASSQVGAHRAYNEQFF
>NA|TRBJ2-4|NA|TRBV4-2
TGTGCCAGCAGCCAAGGGGGCAGGACCCCCTTACTGTACGAAAACATTCAGTACTTC
CASSQGGRTPLLYENIQYF
>NA|TRBJ1-1|NA|TRBV28
TGTGCCAGCAGGCGCAGGGGTGTCACTGAAGCTTTCTTT
CASRRRGVTEAFF
>NA|TRBJ2-2|TRBD2|TRBV28
TGTGCCAGCAGTTTTCTGGCGGGAGATCAAACCGGGGAGCTGTTTTTT
CASSFLAGDQTGELFF
>few|TRBJ1-5|NA|TRBV6-5
TGTGCCAGCAGTTGGAATGGTTCATCGGGGGGGGATCATTTT
CASSWNGSSGGDHF
>once|TRBJ2-1|NA|TRBV5-6
TGTGCCAGCAGCTTGATCCCCTATCTCTACAATGAGCAGTTCTTC
CASSLIPYLYNEQFF
>NA|TRBJ1-4|TRBD1|TRBV6-6
TGTGCCAGCAGGCCGACAGGGGAGGAAGAAAAACTGTTTTTT
CASRPTGEEEKLFF
>NA|TRBJ2-7|TRBD2|TRBV7-8
TGTGCCAGCAGCCCGGGGGGATACGAGCAGTACTTC
CASSPGGYEQYF
>NA|TRBJ1-1|NA|TRBV5-1
TGCGCCAGCAGCTTTGGATGGCAGGTGGACACTGAAGCTTTCTTT
CASSFGWQVDTEAFF
>NA|TRBJ1-6|NA|TRBV27
TGTGCCAGCAGTTCAACACCCTACCTAGACGTAGATTCACCCCTCCACTTT
CASSSTPYLDVDSPLHF